The 24 T cell receptor beta chains below come from one sample, sequenced in a study of glioma-infiltrating T cells after dendritic cell vaccination (TCRdb year 2016). Preparation of the library involved the immunoSEQ multiplex PCR assay. TCRdb stores this immuneACCESS table with in-frame sequences only. Part of the clones is absent; in the studies checked, under half of the shortfall reflects unresolved V genes, and no reason is known for the rest. The sample yields fewer than 35,000 clones; 85% to 95% were counted once. The ten biggest clones cover around 2.1% of the sample. The source was blood, collected before dendritic cell vaccination. These receptors were taken from a human donor with glioblastoma.

This chain connects TRBV7-9 to TRBJ2-5, with no clear D. V was pared by 5 bases and J by 5 bases, with 12 bases between. Looked up from germline, CDR1 is SEHNR and CDR2 is FQNEAQ (reference sequence). The CDR3 totals 13 residues. The DNA of the CDR3 is TGTGCCAGCAGCCCCTTTAGATTGGAGACCCAGTACTTC. As protein: CASSPFRLETQYF.

V and J are TRBV5-1 and TRBJ2-2; possible D gene TRBD1, 6 bases. V was clipped by 7 bases and J by 5 bases, with 18 bases between them. Germline CDR1 reads SGHRS; CDR2 reads YFSETQ. This CDR3 is built from 15 residues. The CDR3 here is CASHSQQGSTGELFF. CDR3 bases: TGCGCCAGCCACAGTCAACAGGGAAGTACCGGGGAGCTGTTTTTT.

This chain joins TRBV5-6 and TRBJ1-1, with 7 positions matching TRBD1. The V gene end was trimmed by 4 bases and the J gene end by 4 bases; junction bases not matched to a gene: 7. The germline V gene encodes CDR1 SGHDT and CDR2 YYEEEE. The CDR3 spans 14 residues. CDR3 residues: CASSLVGTATEAFF. The CDR3, as DNA: TGTGCCAGCAGCCTGGTCGGGACAGCCACTGAAGCTTTCTTT.

The V gene is TRBV21-1, the J gene TRBJ2-7; no check of the table's D call, TRBD1, against the DNA was made. TRBV21-1 is a documented pseudogene. The CDR3 runs to 15 residues. This chain's CDR3 is CASSKGWTGGVEQYF. The CDR3 region has the DNA TGTGCCAGCAGCAAAGGCTGGACAGGGGGTGTCGAGCAGTACTTC.

This clone appeared a single time. V gene TRBV19 combines with J gene TRBJ1-2, with D possibly matching TRBD1 (5 bases). From germline, CDR1 is LNHDA and CDR2 SQIVND (reference sequence). The CDR3 loop spans 16 amino acids. Trimming shortened V by 7 bases and J by 0 bases, and 18 bases separated the two germline ends. DNA of the CDR3: TGTGCCAGTACCGCTGGGGCTGGGATAGCTAACTATGGCTACACCTTC. Translated, it gives CASTAGAGIANYGYTF.

This chain connects TRBV7-7 to TRBJ2-2; 9 nucleotides align to TRBD1. V shed 5 bases and J 6 bases; nucleotides not matched to a gene: 13. This CDR3 is 17 amino acids long. CDR1 is SSHAT, CDR2 FNYEAQ, per germline (reference sequence). CDR3 sequence (DNA): TGTGCCAGCAGCATGGGACAGGGTGCCGATGGGGCCGGGGAGCTGTTTTTT. This sequence encodes CASSMGQGADGAGELFF.

This chain links TRBV6-5 with TRBJ2-7; TRBD2 is a possible D gene (6 bases). The germline V gene encodes CDR1 MNHEY and CDR2 SVGAGI. V was cut by 6 bases and J by 2 bases, with 17 bases left in between. This CDR3 region has 15 residues. CDR3 nucleotide sequence: TGTGCCAGCAGCAAACTCGGGACTCTCCCCTACGAGCAGTACTTC. Translation: CASSKLGTLPYEQYF.

The CDR3 sequence: CASSAAQGKNNEQFF. DNA of the CDR3: TGTGCCAGCAGCGCGGCCCAGGGGAAAAACAATGAGCAGTTCTTC. The chain carries TRBV7-9 and TRBJ2-1, with D possibly matching TRBD1 (6 bases). V was cut by 5 bases and J by 5 bases, with 16 bases left in between. In germline, CDR1 is SEHNR, CDR2 FQNEAQ (reference sequence). The CDR3 has 15 residues. The complete variable domain, with remaining parts taken from reference TRBV7-9 and TRBJ2-1, reads DTGVSQNPRHKITKRGQNVTFRCDPISEHNRLYWYRQTLGQGPEFLTYFQNEAQLEKSRLLSDRFSAERPKGSFSTLEIQRTEQGDSAMYLCASSAAQGKNNEQFFGPGTRLTVL.

The J gene is TRBJ2-1, the V gene TRBV18, with a possible D match to TRBD1 (5 bases). Trimming pared 6 bases from V and 6 bases from J, leaving 18 bases between. The CDR3 spans 15 residues. Germline CDR1 is KGHSH and CDR2 is LQKENI. CDR3 bases: TGTGCCAGCTCCCTCGAAGGGGCAACGAGCAATGAGCAGTTCTTC. Its translation is CASSLEGATSNEQFF. The full variable domain, rest sourced from reference TRBV18 and TRBJ2-1, is NAGVMQNPRHLVRRRGQEARLRCSPMKGHSHVYWYRQLPEEGLKFMVYLQKENIIDESGMPKERFSAEFPKEGPSILRIQQVVRGDSAAYFCASSLEGATSNEQFFGPGTRLTVL.

Comments on this clone: One end of the junction does not line up with germline, which may come from a read error. V and J are TRBV6-5 and TRBJ2-5; D might be TRBD2 (6 bases). CDR1 is MNHEY and CDR2 is SVGAGI in the germline V gene. This CDR3 region has 12 residues. The CDR3 DNA reads TGCGCGGCGGGGTTGCTCGGAGAGACCCAGTACTTC. Protein: CAAGLLGETQYF.

The rearrangement uses TRBV5-6 and TRBJ2-3, with a weak D call TRBD1 (6 bases). The V and J ends lost 0 bases and 1 base respectively, with 12 bases between them. This CDR3 comprises 16 residues. CDR1 SGHDT and CDR2 YYEEEE come from the germline V gene. This CDR3 reads CASSLGGQLRTDTQYF. In DNA form, the CDR3 reads TGTGCCAGCAGCTTGGGTGGACAGCTCCGCACAGATACGCAGTATTTT. Based on the CDR3 plus reference TRBV5-6 and TRBJ2-3, the full variable domain is DAGVTQSPTHLIKTRGQQVTLRCSPKSGHDTVSWYQQALGQGPQFIFQYYEEEERQRGNFPDRFSGHQFPNYSSELNVNALLLGDSALYLCASSLGGQLRTDTQYFGPGTRLTVL.

This clone occurred once. The CDR3 region is CASSLRQGASTGELFF. CDR3 nucleotides: TGTGCCAGCAGCTTAAGACAGGGGGCGTCCACCGGGGAGCTGTTTTTT. The V call is TRBV7-6, the J call TRBJ2-2; TRBD1 agrees at 10 bases. Germline values: CDR1 SGHVS, CDR2 FNYEAQ. Losses at the gene ends were 2 bases for V and 4 bases for J; bases not matched to a gene: 4. The CDR3 covers 16 residues. The entire variable domain, with the rest obtained from reference TRBV7-6 and TRBJ2-2, is as follows: GAGVSQSPRYKVTKRGQDVALRCDPISGHVSLYWYRQALGQGPEFLTYFNYEAQQDKSGLPNDRFSAERPEGSISTLTIQRTEQRDSAMYRCASSLRQGASTGELFFGEGSRLTVL.

The chain employs TRBV20-1 and TRBJ2-1; no reliable D call. The CDR3 covers 11 residues. The germline V gene encodes CDR1 DFQATT and CDR2 SNEGSKA (reference sequence). Trimming removed 4 bases at V and 4 bases at J, with 5 bases between. The CDR3 loop reads CSAKQYNEQFF. The CDR3 DNA sequence: TGCAGTGCTAAACAATACAATGAGCAGTTCTTC.

This chain links TRBV12-5 with TRBJ2-1; TRBD2 aligns across 8 bases. This CDR3 has 15 residues. Trimming cost V 2 bases and J 5 bases; bases outside gene matches: 5. Germline-derived CDR1 and CDR2 are LGHNT and FRNRAP. The CDR3: CASGLSRGGDNEQFF. The CDR3 DNA reads TGTGCTAGTGGTTTGTCCCGGGGGGGAGACAATGAGCAGTTCTTC.

This chain uses TRBV12-5 with TRBJ1-1; TRBD1 might be the D (5 bases). The germline gives CDR1 LGHNT, CDR2 FRNRAP. CDR3 length equals 15 residues. V lost 3 bases and J lost 0, with 11 bases in between. For the CDR3, the DNA is TGTGCTAGTGGTTTTCGGGGGGGGATGAACACTGAAGCTTTCTTT. This encodes CASGFRGGMNTEAFF.

Comment on this clone: Other DNA sequences within the sample encode an identical CDR3. The V call is TRBV5-6, the J call TRBJ1-6, with TRBD1 matching 7 bases. The V segment lost 0 bases and the J segment 13 bases; nucleotides outside the gene matches: 7. The CDR3 spans 14 residues. The germline V gene has CDR1 SGHDT and CDR2 YYEEEE. Here the CDR3 reads CASSLGGGSSPLHF. The CDR3 nucleotides read TGTGCCAGCAGCTTGGGAGGGGGCTCATCCCCCCTCCACTTT.

This chain connects TRBV27 to TRBJ1-5, with D perhaps matching TRBD1 (6 bases). V was cut by 2 bases and J by 3 bases, with 11 bases left in between. Germline CDR1 is MNHEY and CDR2 is SMNVEV (reference sequence). This CDR3 has 15 residues. DNA of the CDR3: TGTGCCAGCAGTTTAGCAGGGGCCTACAATCAGCCCCAGCATTTT. It encodes CASSLAGAYNQPQHF.

The chain uses TRBV19 and TRBJ1-3; TRBD1 is a possible D gene (6 bases). Germline V CDR1 and CDR2: LNHDA, SQIVND (reference sequence). The CDR3 runs to 14 residues. Trimming removed 8 bases at V and 5 bases at J, with 16 bases between. The CDR3 DNA sequence: TGTGCCAGTTGCTTAATGGGACAACGAAACACCATATATTTT. This sequence encodes CASCLMGQRNTIYF.

V gene TRBV7-8 combines with J gene TRBJ2-2, with D perhaps TRBD2 (6 bases). Trimming removed 7 bases from V and 1 base from J, with 16 bases in between. Germline V gives CDR1 SGHVS, CDR2 FQNEAQ. The CDR3 is 16 amino acids. The CDR3 sequence is CASNRRDSGNTGELFF. The CDR3 DNA is TGTGCCAGCAACCGGCGGGACTCCGGGAACACCGGGGAGCTGTTTTTT.

The chain employs TRBV18 and TRBJ2-5, with 12 bases lining up with TRBD2. The CDR3 spans 17 residues. Trimming at V came to 1 base and at J to 5 bases, leaving 8 bases not matched to a gene. CDR1 is KGHSH and CDR2 is LQKENI in the germline V gene. CDR3: CASSPRRLAGDFETQYF. DNA of the CDR3: TGTGCCAGCTCACCACGGCGACTAGCGGGGGATTTCGAGACCCAGTACTTC. Complete variable domain (other parts from reference TRBV18 and TRBJ2-5): NAGVMQNPRHLVRRRGQEARLRCSPMKGHSHVYWYRQLPEEGLKFMVYLQKENIIDESGMPKERFSAEFPKEGPSILRIQQVVRGDSAAYFCASSPRRLAGDFETQYFGPGTRLLVL.

The chain has TRBV18 and TRBJ2-2; 10 bases are shared with TRBD1. The germline CDR1 and CDR2 sequences are KGHSH and LQKENI. The CDR3 is made up of 16 amino acids. The junction had 3 bases not matched to a gene; V was cut back by 3 bases and J by 2 bases. The CDR3 DNA is TGTGCCAGCTCACCGGCGACAGGGGGCAACACCGGGGAGCTGTTTTTT. Amino acids: CASSPATGGNTGELFF.

V is TRBV6-5 and J is TRBJ2-7; D might be TRBD1 (5 bases). The germline V gene has CDR1 MNHEY and CDR2 SVGAGI. CDR3 length: 13 amino acids. Trimming cost V 5 bases and J 4 bases, with 12 bases left between them. Here the CDR3 reads CASSGRQFYEQYF. The CDR3 coding sequence is TGTGCCAGCAGTGGAAGACAGTTTTACGAGCAGTACTTC.

The rearrangement uses TRBV6-5 and TRBJ1-5, with TRBD1 as a possible D gene (6 bases). CDR1 is MNHEY, CDR2 SVGAGI, per germline. Trimming pared 0 bases from V and 4 bases from J, leaving 10 bases between. This CDR3 region has 15 residues. CDR3 sequence reads: CASSYSGQPNQPQHF. CDR3 coding DNA: TGTGCCAGCAGTTACTCAGGACAGCCTAATCAGCCCCAGCATTTT.

The chain recombines TRBV5-1 with TRBJ2-1; D is uncertain. This CDR3 has 15 amino acids. From germline, CDR1 is SGHRS and CDR2 YFSETQ. Deletions cut 1 base from V and 10 bases from J, with 18 bases between. The CDR3 region has the DNA TGCGCCAGCAGCTTGAGCGTGTTAATATCCAAGGAGCAGTTCTTC. It yields the protein CASSLSVLISKEQFF.